The T cell receptor beta chain under discussion was sequenced for a study of cytotoxic CD8 clonotypes in ibrutinib-treated CLL. Study details: Among responders, around 24 were partial and 2 complete; after median about 72 months, roughly 14 stayed remitted and roughly 12 progressed. A mean of approximately 260,000 productive templates and tens of thousands of productive rearrangements was obtained per sample.

Generated by immunoSEQ multiplex PCR, the TCRdb table keeps only in-frame clones and is missing some. The top ten hold about 5% of the sample, which has 140,000 to 150,000 clones, about three quarters seen once. The CDR3 extends over 15 amino acids. Per the germline V gene, CDR1 is SGHTA and CDR2 is FQGNSA. The V gene lost 2 bases and the J gene lost 9 bases, with 14 bases spanning the gap. General study findings and limits: Sampling times, which were not matched between the groups, differed between sustained-remission patients and progressing patients. Among the clonotypes, public ones were uncommon and contracted or held stable on treatment.

The sample holds a few counts of this clone. The antigen remains undetermined. The chain recombines TRBV7-2 with TRBJ1-6, with a possible D match to TRBD1 (5 bases). This TCR was recovered from a human donor with chronic lymphocytic leukemia. Material: PBMCs, obtained after 24 months of ibrutinib treatment. CDR3: CASSLIVTVSSPLHF. CDR3 DNA: TGTGCCAGCAGCTTAATTGTGACAGTCAGTTCACCCCTCCACTTT.